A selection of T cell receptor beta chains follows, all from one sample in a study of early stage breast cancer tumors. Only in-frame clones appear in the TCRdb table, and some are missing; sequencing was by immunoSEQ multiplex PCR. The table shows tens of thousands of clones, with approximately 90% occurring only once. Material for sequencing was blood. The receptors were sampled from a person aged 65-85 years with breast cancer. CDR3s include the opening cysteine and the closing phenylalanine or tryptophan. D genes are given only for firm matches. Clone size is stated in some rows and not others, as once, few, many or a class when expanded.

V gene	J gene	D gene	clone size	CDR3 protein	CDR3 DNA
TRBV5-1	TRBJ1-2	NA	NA	CASSKSRVGDGYTF	TGCGCCAGCAGCAAAAGTAGAGTAGGGGATGGCTACACCTTC
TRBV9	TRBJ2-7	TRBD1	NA	CASSVGGTGSYEQYF	TGTGCCAGCAGCGTAGGCGGGACAGGCTCCTACGAGCAGTACTTC
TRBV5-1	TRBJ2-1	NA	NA	CASSLDRAYNEQFF	TGCGCCAGCAGCTTGGACAGGGCTTACAATGAGCAGTTCTTC
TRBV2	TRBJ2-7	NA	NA	CASTPQVLSYEQYF	TGTGCCAGCACCCCCCAGGTTCTCTCCTACGAGCAGTACTTC
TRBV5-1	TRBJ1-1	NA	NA	CASSADRAYTEAFF	TGCGCCAGCAGCGCGGACAGAGCGTACACTGAAGCTTTCTTT
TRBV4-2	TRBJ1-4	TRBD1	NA	CASSHEVLYRGSNEKLFF	TGTGCCAGCAGCCATGAAGTCCTATACAGGGGTTCAAATGAAAAACTGTTTTTT
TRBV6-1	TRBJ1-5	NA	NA	CASSDPAGSNQPQHF	TGTGCCAGCAGTGACCCAGCGGGGAGCAATCAGCCCCAGCATTTT
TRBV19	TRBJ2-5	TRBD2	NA	CASSSRTSRSETQYF	TGTGCCAGTAGTTCCCGGACTAGCCGGTCAGAGACCCAGTACTTC
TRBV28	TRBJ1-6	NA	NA	CASSLWRDNSPLHF	TGTGCCAGCAGTTTATGGAGGGATAATTCACCCCTCCACTTT
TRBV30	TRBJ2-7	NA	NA	CAWGGTYEQYF	TGTGCCTGGGGGGGGACGTACGAGCAGTACTTC
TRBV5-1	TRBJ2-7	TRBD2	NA	CASSLSTSGYEQYF	TGCGCCAGCAGCTTATCGACTAGCGGCTACGAGCAGTACTTC
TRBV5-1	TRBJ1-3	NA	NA	CASSWGPEIGNTIYF	TGCGCCAGCAGCTGGGGCCCAGAGATTGGAAACACCATATATTTT
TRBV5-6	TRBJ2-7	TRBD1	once	CASSLYSQGMGEQYF	TGTGCCAGCAGCTTGTATTCACAGGGGATGGGGGAGCAGTACTTC
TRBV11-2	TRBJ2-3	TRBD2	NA	CASSPSSGRAATDTQYF	TGTGCCAGCAGCCCCAGCAGCGGGAGGGCCGCCACAGATACGCAGTATTTT
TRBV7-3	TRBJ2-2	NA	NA	CASSFGPGELFF	TGTGCCAGCAGCTTTGGGCCCGGGGAGCTGTTTTTT
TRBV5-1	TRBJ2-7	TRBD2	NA	CASSQGRAWSYEQYF	TGCGCCAGCAGCCAAGGGAGGGCCTGGTCCTACGAGCAGTACTTC
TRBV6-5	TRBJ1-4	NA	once	CASSVQGEKLFF	TGTGCCAGCAGTGTCCAGGGGGAAAAACTGTTTTTT
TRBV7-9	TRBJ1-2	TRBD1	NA	CASSHTGGNYGYTF	TGTGCCAGCAGCCACACAGGGGGCAACTATGGCTACACCTTC
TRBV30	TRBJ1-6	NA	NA	CAWRILGQSSYNSPLHF	TGTGCCTGGAGGATACTCGGACAAAGCTCCTATAATTCACCCCTCCACTTT
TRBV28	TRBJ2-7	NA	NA	CASSLFQGQYF	TGTGCCAGCAGTTTATTCCAGGGGCAGTACTTC
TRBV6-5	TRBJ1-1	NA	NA	CASTPLRQNTEAFF	TGTGCCAGCACCCCTCTTAGACAGAACACTGAAGCTTTCTTT
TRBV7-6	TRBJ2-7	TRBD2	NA	CASSFGALAGGGEQYF	TGTGCCAGCAGCTTCGGCGCGTTAGCGGGAGGGGGCGAGCAGTACTTC
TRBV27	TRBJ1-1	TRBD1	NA	CASRTGTIEAFF	TGTGCCAGCAGGACAGGGACGATTGAAGCTTTCTTT
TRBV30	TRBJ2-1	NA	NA	CAGRGRGGDYNEQFF	TGTGCCGGACGAGGTAGAGGCGGGGATTACAATGAGCAGTTCTTC
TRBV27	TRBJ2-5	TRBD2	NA	CASSLQGGVKTQYF	TGTGCCAGCAGTTTACAGGGAGGGGTAAAGACCCAGTACTTC
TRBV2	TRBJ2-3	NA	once	CASSESPGQRGTDTQYF	TGTGCCAGCAGTGAGAGTCCGGGACAACGAGGAACAGATACGCAGTATTTT
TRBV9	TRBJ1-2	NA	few	CASSPSSGGSSGYTF	TGTGCCAGCAGCCCTAGTTCGGGGGGGAGCTCTGGCTACACCTTC
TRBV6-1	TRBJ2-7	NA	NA	CASSVDLYSYEQYF	TGTGCCAGCAGTGTTGACTTGTACTCCTACGAGCAGTACTTC
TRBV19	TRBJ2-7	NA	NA	CASREQVSSYEQYF	TGTGCCAGTAGGGAACAGGTTAGCTCCTACGAGCAGTACTTC
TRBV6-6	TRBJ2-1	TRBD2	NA	CASSLISGGSYNEQFF	TGTGCCAGCAGTTTAATTAGCGGGGGCTCCTACAATGAGCAGTTCTTC
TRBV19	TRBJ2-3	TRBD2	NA	CASSIGTSVDTQYF	TGTGCCAGTAGTATAGGTACTAGCGTGGATACGCAGTATTTT
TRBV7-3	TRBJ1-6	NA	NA	CASSSTGRDSPLHF	TGTGCCAGCAGCTCGACCGGGCGGGATTCACCCCTCCACTTT
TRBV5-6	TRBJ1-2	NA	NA	CASSPVGGAWGYTF	TGTGCCAGCAGCCCGGTGGGGGGGGCTTGGGGCTACACCTTC
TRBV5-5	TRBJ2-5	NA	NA	CASSRIPGVQETQYF	TGTGCCAGCAGCCGAATCCCCGGGGTTCAAGAGACCCAGTACTTC
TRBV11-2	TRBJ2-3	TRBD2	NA	CASSARTSGRPTDTQYF	TGTGCCAGCAGCGCGCGGACTAGCGGGAGACCCACAGATACGCAGTATTTT
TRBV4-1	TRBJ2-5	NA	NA	CASSFHIDTYQETQYF	TGCGCCAGCAGCTTTCACATTGACACTTACCAAGAGACCCAGTACTTC
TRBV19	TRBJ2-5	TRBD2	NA	CASSIRGEETQYF	TGTGCCAGTAGTATCCGGGGGGAAGAGACCCAGTACTTC
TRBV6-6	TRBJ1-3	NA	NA	CASSPGTADSGNTIYF	TGTGCCAGCAGTCCCGGGACTGCCGACTCTGGAAACACCATATATTTT
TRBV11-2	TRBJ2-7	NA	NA	CASSSTYEQYF	TGTGCCAGCAGCTCCACCTACGAGCAGTACTTC
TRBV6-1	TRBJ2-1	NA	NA	CASSITPLYEQFF	TGTGCCAGCAGTATTACTCCCCTCTATGAGCAGTTCTTC
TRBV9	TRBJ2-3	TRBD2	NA	CASSVGASGGTDTQYF	TGTGCCAGCAGCGTAGGTGCGAGCGGGGGCACAGATACGCAGTATTTT
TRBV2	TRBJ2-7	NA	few	CASSPAYEQYF	TGTGCCAGCAGCCCTGCGTACGAGCAGTACTTC
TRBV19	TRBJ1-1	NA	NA	CASSPSGEGDTEAFF	TGTGCCAGTAGTCCCTCGGGGGAAGGGGACACTGAAGCTTTCTTT
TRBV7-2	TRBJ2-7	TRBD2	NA	CASSFRTSGGAAIYEQYF	TGTGCCAGCAGCTTCCGGACTAGCGGGGGGGCCGCCATTTACGAGCAGTACTTC
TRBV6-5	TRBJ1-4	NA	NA	CASSPQRSEKLFF	TGTGCCAGCAGCCCTCAGAGGAGTGAAAAACTGTTTTTT
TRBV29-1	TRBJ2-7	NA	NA	CSVDGSGTTYEQYF	TGCAGCGTTGATGGGAGCGGAACTACCTACGAGCAGTACTTC
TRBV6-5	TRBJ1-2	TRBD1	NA	CASIRPGRGYGYTF	TGTGCCAGCATTCGTCCCGGCAGGGGGTATGGCTACACCTTC
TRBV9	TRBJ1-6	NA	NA	CASSVAAESPLHF	TGTGCCAGCAGCGTAGCCGCAGAATCACCCCTCCACTTT
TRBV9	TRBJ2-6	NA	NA	CASGGGLSGANVLTF	TGTGCCTCTGGAGGGGGACTATCTGGGGCCAACGTCCTGACTTTC
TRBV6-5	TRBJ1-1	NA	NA	CASSYGQETNTEAFF	TGTGCCAGCAGTTACGGGCAGGAAACGAACACTGAAGCTTTCTTT
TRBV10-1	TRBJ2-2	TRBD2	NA	CASSEAGGPPTGELFF	TGCGCCAGCAGTGAGGCGGGAGGCCCTCCCACCGGGGAGCTGTTTTTT
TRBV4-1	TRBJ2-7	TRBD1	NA	CASSPTGTGAYEQYF	TGCGCCAGCAGCCCGACCGGGACAGGGGCCTACGAGCAGTACTTC
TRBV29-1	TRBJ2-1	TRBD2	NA	CSSLSIREGINEQFF	TGCAGCTCGCTGTCTATCAGGGAGGGAATTAATGAGCAGTTCTTC
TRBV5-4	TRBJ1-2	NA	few	CASSPEPGNYGYTF	TGTGCCAGCAGCCCAGAGCCGGGAAACTATGGCTACACCTTC
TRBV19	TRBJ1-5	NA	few	CASSMSQEYQPQHF	TGTGCCAGTAGTATGTCACAGGAGTATCAGCCCCAGCATTTT